The present T cell receptor beta chain was sequenced within a study of blood T cell repertoires in COVID-19. The overall study: Specimens from acute and convalescent COVID-19 originated in the United States, Italy and Spain. T cells, B-cell-depleted T cells, or PBMCs supplied cDNA or gDNA.

The sample holds one count of this clone. The CDR3 contains 13 residues. The V gene lost 6 bases and the J gene lost 7 bases, with 13 bases spanning the gap. CDR1 is SEHNR, CDR2 FQNEAQ, per germline (reference sequence). As handled by the study authors: Using reference gene primer amplification, nucleated cell counts were estimated. TCRdb keeps only in-frame clones here, not all; method: immunoSEQ multiplex PCR. V and J calls and clone size come straight from that table; D and trimming were deduced from the DNA. This table holds about 110,000 clones, 87% found once. The sample consisted of peripheral blood. The rearrangement uses TRBV7-9 and TRBJ2-1; D not certain. The receptor comes from a human donor in a cohort sampled during active COVID-19. CDR3 nucleotide sequence: TGTGCCAGCAGTACCTTCTCTCGGAATGAGCAGTTCTTC. It translates to CASSTFSRNEQFF.